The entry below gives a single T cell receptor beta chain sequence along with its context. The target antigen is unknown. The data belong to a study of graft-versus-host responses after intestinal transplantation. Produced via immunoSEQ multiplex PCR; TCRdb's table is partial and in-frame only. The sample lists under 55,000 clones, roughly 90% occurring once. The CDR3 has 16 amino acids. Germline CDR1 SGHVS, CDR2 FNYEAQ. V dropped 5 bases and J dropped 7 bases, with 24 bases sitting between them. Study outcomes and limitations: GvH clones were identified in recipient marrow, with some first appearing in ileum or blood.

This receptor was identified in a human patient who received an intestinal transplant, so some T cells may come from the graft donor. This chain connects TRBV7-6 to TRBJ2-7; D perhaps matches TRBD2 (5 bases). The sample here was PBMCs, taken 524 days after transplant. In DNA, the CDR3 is TGTGCCAGCAGCCCATTGGGAGTTGGAGGCTGGGGAGAGCAGTACTTC. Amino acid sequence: CASSPLGVGGWGEQYF.